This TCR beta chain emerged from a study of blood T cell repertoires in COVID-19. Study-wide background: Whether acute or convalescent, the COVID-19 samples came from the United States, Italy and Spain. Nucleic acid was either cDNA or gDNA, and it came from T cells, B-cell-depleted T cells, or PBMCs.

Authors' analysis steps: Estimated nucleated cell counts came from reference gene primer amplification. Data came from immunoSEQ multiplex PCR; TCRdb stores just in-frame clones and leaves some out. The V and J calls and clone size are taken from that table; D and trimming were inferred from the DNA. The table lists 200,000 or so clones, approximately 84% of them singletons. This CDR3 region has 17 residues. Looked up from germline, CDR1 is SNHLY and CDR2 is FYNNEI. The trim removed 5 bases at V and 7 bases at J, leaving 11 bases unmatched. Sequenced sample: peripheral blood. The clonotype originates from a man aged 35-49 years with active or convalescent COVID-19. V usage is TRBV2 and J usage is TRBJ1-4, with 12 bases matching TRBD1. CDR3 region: CASSPPGQGALGEKLFF. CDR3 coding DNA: TGTGCCAGCAGTCCCCCGGGACAGGGGGCCCTAGGTGAAAAACTGTTTTTT.